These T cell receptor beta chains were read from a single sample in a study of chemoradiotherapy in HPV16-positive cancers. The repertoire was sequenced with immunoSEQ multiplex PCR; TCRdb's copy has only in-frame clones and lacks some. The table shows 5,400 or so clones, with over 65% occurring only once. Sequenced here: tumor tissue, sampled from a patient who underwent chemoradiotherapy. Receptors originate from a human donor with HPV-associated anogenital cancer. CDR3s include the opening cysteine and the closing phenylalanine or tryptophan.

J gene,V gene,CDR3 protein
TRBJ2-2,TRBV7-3,CASSLLPGLAGGGELFF
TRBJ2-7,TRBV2,CASSEVLAVGYEQYF
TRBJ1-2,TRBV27,CASSLGGYTF
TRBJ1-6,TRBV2,CASRQNNSPLHF
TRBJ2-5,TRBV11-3,CASRRDRGQETQYF
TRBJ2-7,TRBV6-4,CASRQFGREGRYEQYF
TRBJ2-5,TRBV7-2,CASSLAPSGAPPQETQYF
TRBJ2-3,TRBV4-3,CASSQAWGDGGGTQYF
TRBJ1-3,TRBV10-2,CASTAYMTGNTIYF
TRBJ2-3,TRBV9,CASSVGERPEATDTQYF
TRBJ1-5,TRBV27,CASAISGTGGNQPQHF
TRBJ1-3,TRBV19,CASSIGYHSGNTIYF
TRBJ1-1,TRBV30,CAWSAHKSGGAEAFF
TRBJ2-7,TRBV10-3,CAISESGEQYF
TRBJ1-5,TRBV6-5,CATARDRDSGQPQHF
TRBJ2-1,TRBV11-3,CASREAGGPNEQFF
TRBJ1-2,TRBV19,CASTFPGGAGYTF
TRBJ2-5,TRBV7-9,CASSPARVIQETQYF
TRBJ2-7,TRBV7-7,CASSLGPSYEQYF
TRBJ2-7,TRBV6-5,CASSYSAREIGYEQYF
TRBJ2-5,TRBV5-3,CARSLAGLAQETQYF
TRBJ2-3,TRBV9,CASSVRWSADTQYF